One T cell receptor (beta chain) is described in this entry. A much larger clone differs from this one at a single base, so this may be a read error. These data come from a study of molecular identifiers for immune sequencing clone quantification. V shed 1 base and J shed 5 bases, with 15 bases lying between them. CDR3 size: 16 residues. Germline lookup yields CDR1 LNHNV and CDR2 YYDKDF (reference sequence). Using its own MiXCR run on the PCR reads, TCRdb lists one record per CDR3 protein. The data hold roughly 320,000 distinct CDR3 sequences, with 20% to 25% observed a single time. This clonotype was obtained from a human donor in good health. Some libraries in this study had Jurkat cell RNA spiked in. The gene calls are TRBV15 and TRBJ1-5; D may be TRBD1 (5 bases). The specimen sequenced was naive CD8+ T cells from blood, with Jurkat cell RNA spiked in. Subset denoted: FACS-sorted CD8+CD4-CCR7+CD45RA+ naive T cells. The CDR3 coding sequence is TGTGCCACCAGCAGAGGTCAGGGTTTTGGCGATCAGCCCCAGCATTTT. It is translated as CATSRGQGFGDQPQHF. The full variable domain, with the rest looked up from reference TRBV15 and TRBJ1-5, is DAMVIQNPRYQVTQFGKPVTLSCSQTLNHNVMYWYQQKSSQAPKLLFHYYDKDFNNEADTPDNFQSRRPNTSFCFLDIRSPGLGDTAMYLCATSRGQGFGDQPQHFGDGTRLSIL.